These T cell receptor beta chains were read from a single sample in a study of CD8 T cells in Susac syndrome. Each CDR3 protein is one row after TCRdb ran MiXCR on the immunoSEQ multiplex PCR reads. The repertoire includes 84,000 or so distinct CDR3 sequences, 90% to 95% of them detected once, and under 1% sits in the top ten. The sequenced material came from CD8+ T cells from PBMCs. Receptor source: a human donor with Susac syndrome. CDR3s include the opening cysteine and the closing phenylalanine or tryptophan. D genes are given only for firm matches. Size values are once, few and many counts, or a class for expanded clones, and some rows have none.

CDR3 length	J gene	V gene	clone size	D gene	CDR3 protein	CDR3 DNA
14	TRBJ2-7	TRBV30	NA	TRBD1	CAWSVGQGANEQYF	TGTGCCTGGAGTGTAGGGCAGGGGGCCAACGAGCAGTACTTC
14	TRBJ1-2	TRBV27	NA	NA	CASSPGREYYGYTF	TGTGCCAGCAGTCCCGGTAGAGAGTACTATGGCTACACCTTC
13	TRBJ1-4	TRBV19	NA	TRBD1	CASRGQGDEKLFF	TGTGCCAGTCGGGGACAGGGGGATGAAAAACTGTTTTTT
14	TRBJ2-7	TRBV7-8	NA	NA	CASSYRLDSYEQYF	TGTGCCAGCAGCTATAGACTAGACTCCTACGAGCAGTACTTC
16	TRBJ2-1	TRBV12-3/TRBV12-4	NA	TRBD1	CASSTTTGGFYNEQFF	TGTGCCAGCAGTACAACGACAGGGGGCTTCTACAATGAGCAGTTCTTC
14	TRBJ2-1	TRBV20-1	NA	TRBD2	CSAKSGGETNEQFF	TGCAGTGCTAAGAGCGGGGGGGAGACGAATGAGCAGTTCTTC
15	TRBJ2-7	TRBV12-3/TRBV12-4	once	TRBD1	CASSGPGTGTHEQYF	TGTGCCAGCAGTGGGCCCGGGACAGGGACCCACGAGCAGTACTTC
14	TRBJ2-4	TRBV20-1	NA	TRBD1	CSARTGAGKNIQYF	TGCAGTGCTAGGACAGGGGCGGGGAAAAACATTCAGTACTTC
13	TRBJ1-2	TRBV27	NA	NA	CASGGAPSRGYTF	TGTGCCAGCGGGGGGGCCCCCTCGCGGGGCTACACCTTC
12	TRBJ2-1	TRBV20-1	NA	NA	CSAPGENDEQFF	TGCAGTGCCCCAGGGGAAAATGATGAGCAGTTCTTC
17	TRBJ1-6	TRBV5-4	NA	NA	CASSLGPGGSYNSPLHF	TGTGCCAGCAGCTTGGGACCCGGGGGCTCCTATAATTCACCCCTCCACTTT
16	TRBJ2-2	TRBV6-5	NA	NA	CASSYWGHSNTGELFF	TGTGCCAGCAGTTACTGGGGACACTCGAACACCGGGGAGCTGTTTTTT
15	TRBJ1-1	TRBV2	NA	NA	CASSEEASGATEAFF	TGTGCCAGCAGTGAAGAAGCATCGGGGGCCACTGAAGCTTTCTTT
14	TRBJ1-2	TRBV20-1	NA	TRBD1	CSASRGGTTYGYTF	TGCAGTGCCTCCAGGGGGGGGACAACTTATGGCTACACCTTC
13	TRBJ2-7	TRBV15	NA	NA	CATSLTSSYEQYF	TGTGCCACCAGCCTGACTTCGTCCTACGAGCAGTACTTC
14	TRBJ2-7	TRBV6-5	few	TRBD2	CASSYGGGIYEQYF	TGTGCCAGCAGTTACGGCGGGGGGATCTACGAGCAGTACTTC
13	TRBJ2-5	TRBV4-3	NA	NA	CASSQGTGETQYF	TGCGCCAGCAGCCAAGGCACTGGGGAGACCCAGTACTTC
16	TRBJ2-1	TRBV27	NA	TRBD2	CASSLSSGAIKDEQFF	TGTGCCAGCAGTTTATCTAGCGGGGCCATCAAGGATGAGCAGTTCTTC
12	TRBJ2-5	TRBV15	NA	TRBD2	CATSNLGLAQYF	TGTGCCACCAGCAACCTCGGACTAGCCCAGTACTTC
16	TRBJ2-1	TRBV9	NA	NA	CASSLSGAPSYNEQFF	TGTGCCAGCAGCTTATCAGGGGCTCCCTCCTACAATGAGCAGTTCTTC
11	TRBJ2-1	TRBV29-1	NA	NA	CSVEANNEQFF	TGCAGCGTTGAAGCGAACAATGAGCAGTTCTTC
15	TRBJ2-3	TRBV3-1	NA	NA	CASSLTHGSGGTQYF	TGTGCCAGCAGCCTTACCCACGGGAGTGGCGGTACGCAGTATTTT
14	TRBJ2-5	TRBV12-3/TRBV12-4	NA	TRBD1	CASSRTGGQETQYF	TGTGCCAGCAGCCGGACAGGGGGTCAAGAGACCCAGTACTTC
15	TRBJ2-2	TRBV19	NA	TRBD1	CASSHWQGVAGELFF	TGTGCCAGTAGTCACTGGCAGGGGGTAGCCGGGGAGCTGTTTTTT
15	TRBJ2-1	TRBV30	once	TRBD2	CAWSSSSGYSDEQFF	TGTGCCTGGAGTTCGAGTAGCGGGTACTCCGATGAGCAGTTCTTC
12	TRBJ2-2	TRBV6-5	NA	NA	CATGGRGGELFF	TGTGCCACTGGGGGCCGTGGCGGGGAGCTGTTTTTT